One and the same sample provided the 10 T cell receptor beta chains below, sequenced in a study of blood T cell repertoires in COVID-19 (dated by TCRdb to 2018 to 2021). Libraries were built with the immunoSEQ multiplex PCR assay. Sourced from immuneACCESS, this table was stored by TCRdb with only in-frame sequences that have V and J called. A share of the clones is absent; for the studies checked, an unresolved V gene accounts for under half, and the remainder has no known explanation. This sample gives under 85,000 clones in total; about 83% of them show up just once. The ten largest clones represent roughly 36% of the sample. Sequencing input: peripheral blood. Every receptor here comes from an elderly man with active or convalescent COVID-19.

The table lists this clone with a count of one. The chain links TRBV19 to TRBJ1-4; D possibly corresponds to TRBD1 (6 bases). The CDR3 totals 16 residues. Trimming stripped 6 bases from V and 0 bases from J, with 14 bases between. Germline V gives CDR1 LNHDA, CDR2 SQIVND (reference sequence). This CDR3 reads CASREDSYATNEKLFF. DNA of the CDR3: TGTGCCAGTAGGGAGGACAGCTATGCAACTAATGAAAAACTGTTTTTT.

This chain connects TRBV9 to TRBJ2-1, with 8 positions matching TRBD2. This CDR3 has 14 amino acids. From germline, CDR1 is SGDLS and CDR2 YYNGEE. Trimming removed 4 bases from V and 4 bases from J; junction bases left unmatched: 4. CDR3 amino acids: CASSPLAGYNEQFF. CDR3 sequence (DNA): TGTGCCAGCAGCCCATTAGCGGGGTACAATGAGCAGTTCTTC.

The rearrangement uses TRBV30 and TRBJ1-6, with D possibly TRBD1 on 5 matching bases. The CDR3 covers 14 residues. Germline assignment: CDR1 GTSNPN and CDR2 SVGIG (reference sequence). Trimming removed 5 bases from V and 10 bases from J, with 18 bases in between. The CDR3 here is CAWVEWQGGSPLHF. DNA for the CDR3: TGTGCCTGGGTGGAGTGGCAGGGAGGGTCACCCCTCCACTTT.

The genes are TRBV19 and TRBJ1-5, with D unclear. The germline V gene encodes CDR1 LNHDA and CDR2 SQIVND (reference sequence). Between the trimmed V and J ends, which lost 6 bases and 6 bases, there was a span of 12 bases. This CDR3 is 13 amino acids long. CDR3 nucleotide sequence: TGTGCCAGTAGCGCCACCTATGGTCAGCCCCAGCATTTT. It yields the protein CASSATYGQPQHF.

V is TRBV6-5 and J is TRBJ2-1; D gene unclear. Germline V gene sequence: CDR1 MNHEY, CDR2 SVGAGI. The CDR3 has 13 residues. V lost 0 bases and J lost 12, with 12 bases in between. DNA of the CDR3: TGTGCCAGCAGTTACTCGAGATCCACCTGGCAGTTCTTC. Protein sequence: CASSYSRSTWQFF.

The V and J genes are TRBV20-1 and TRBJ1-3; 8 bases match TRBD1. The germline gives CDR1 DFQATT, CDR2 SNEGSKA (reference sequence). J gave up 3 bases and V 3 bases, and 10 bases lay outside the gene matches. The CDR3 is 16 residues long. DNA for the CDR3: TGCAGTGCTAGTGAGTTGAAGACAGGGGTTGGAAACACCATATATTTT. Translating it yields CSASELKTGVGNTIYF.

Ten or more counts support this clone. The gene calls are TRBV15 and TRBJ2-7; tentative D call: TRBD1 (8 bases). V lost 3 bases and J lost 2, with 14 bases in between. The germline gives CDR1 LNHNV, CDR2 YYDKDF (reference sequence). This CDR3 comprises 15 residues. CDR3: CATSRGTGLAYEQYF. The CDR3 DNA reads TGTGCCACCAGCAGGGGGACAGGACTAGCCTACGAGCAGTACTTC. The complete variable domain, with remaining parts taken from reference TRBV15 and TRBJ2-7, reads DAMVIQNPRYQVTQFGKPVTLSCSQTLNHNVMYWYQQKSSQAPKLLFHYYDKDFNNEADTPDNFQSRRPNTSFCFLDIRSPGLGDTAMYLCATSRGTGLAYEQYFGPGTRLTVT.

This clone was found a few times. This sequence joins TRBV3-1 (or the pseudogene TRBV3-2) and TRBJ1-5; D call uncertain. With 4 bases removed from V and 5 bases from J, the gap between germline ends came to 12 bases. The CDR3 loop spans 14 amino acids. Germline V lookup: CDR1 LGHDT, CDR2 YNNKEL (reference sequence). The CDR3 bases are TGTGCCAGCAGCCCCGACATGGGTGATCAGCCCCAGCATTTT. As protein: CASSPDMGDQPQHF.

V and J are TRBV18 and TRBJ1-5; TRBD1 might be the D (5 bases). CDR3 length equals 13 residues. The germline V gene has CDR1 KGHSH and CDR2 LQKENI. Trimming shortened V by 10 bases and J by 2 bases, and 12 bases separated the two germline ends. The CDR3 spells CATRGSGNQPQHF. The CDR3 bases are TGTGCCACCCGGGGGAGCGGCAATCAGCCCCAGCATTTT.

The V and J genes are TRBV4-3 and TRBJ1-4, with D unclear. The CDR3 is made up of 14 amino acids. The germline V gene has CDR1 LGHNA and CDR2 YSLEER. V was pared by 0 bases and J by 7 bases, with 9 bases between. The CDR3 spells CASSQDSRFEKLFF. As DNA, the CDR3 is TGCGCCAGCAGCCAAGACAGTCGTTTTGAAAAACTGTTTTTT.